This T cell receptor beta chain was identified during a study of blood T cell repertoires in COVID-19. Study overall: Material from acute and convalescent COVID-19 was sourced from the United States, Italy and Spain. Sources were T cells, B-cell-depleted T cells, or PBMCs; the material itself was cDNA or gDNA.

Study processing details: The assay estimated nucleated cells by amplifying reference gene primers. TCRdb's table, derived via immunoSEQ multiplex PCR, lists solely in-frame clones and lacks some. V and J calls and clone size are given by that table; D and trimming were obtained from the DNA. The sample comprises more than 120,000 clones, about 80% of which are singletons, and 3.9% rests with the top ten. In germline, CDR1 is SGHDN, CDR2 FVKESK. The CDR3 is 18 amino acids. V gave up 3 bases and J gave up 1 base, with 21 bases separating them. Study members were between roughly 18 and 90 years old and lived in 24 US regions.

This sequence originates from a man aged 50-59 years in a cohort exposed to, infected with or recovered from COVID-19 (not recorded which). The gene calls are TRBV14 and TRBJ2-5; maybe TRBD1 (6 bases). Material: PBMCs or T cells enriched from blood (not recorded which). The CDR3 DNA reads TGTGCCAGCAGCCAGGACAGAACGGGACGGATATTCCAAGAGACCCAGTACTTC. Translated, it gives CASSQDRTGRIFQETQYF. Filled out from reference TRBV14 and TRBJ2-5, the complete variable domain reads EAGVTQFPSHSVIEKGQTVTLRCDPISGHDNLYWYRRVMGKEIKFLLHFVKESKQDESGMPNNRFLAERTGGTYSTLKVQPAELEDSGVYFCASSQDRTGRIFQETQYFGPGTRLLVL.